The next 9 T cell receptor beta chains were all read from a single sample in a study of shared clonotypes between healthy human individuals. Sequencing was performed with immunoSEQ multiplex PCR; in TCRdb, only in-frame clones are kept and a portion is missing. The sample records over a million clones, around 78% being singletons. Source material: memory CD4+ T cells from PBMCs. Specified subset: CD45RA-negative fraction. The receptors originated from a man between 18 and 29 years old in good health. Some clones in this sample may be carry-over from other donors' samples.

Comment on this clone: This specimen includes other DNA sequences encoding the same CDR3. The V gene is TRBV29-1, the J gene TRBJ1-2; maybe TRBD1 (6 bases). Germline V lookup: CDR1 SQVTM, CDR2 ANQGSEA. This CDR3 region has 14 residues. Trimming removed 3 bases at V and 2 bases at J, with 13 bases between. The CDR3 sequence is CSVEGRGKNYGYTF. The CDR3 coding sequence is TGCAGCGTTGAGGGCAGGGGAAAAAACTATGGCTACACCTTC.

Points on this clone: Other DNA sequences of this sample code for an identical CDR3. The chain carries TRBV2 and TRBJ2-5, with a possible D match to TRBD2 (5 bases). CDR1 and CDR2 from the germline V gene are SNHLY and FYNNEI. This CDR3 contains 12 residues. The V end was cut by 4 bases, the J end by 5 bases, with 8 bases between. The CDR3 DNA follows: TGTGCCAGCAGTGCTAGCAGGGAGACCCAGTACTTC. Residues: CASSASRETQYF.

In its sample, this clone was seen many times. The chain combines TRBV14 with TRBJ2-5; a weak D match, TRBD1 (6 bases). Germline loops: CDR1 SGHDN, CDR2 FVKESK. V lost 5 bases and J lost 7, with 14 bases in between. CDR3 length: 13 residues. The CDR3: CASSIQGFGTQYF. The CDR3, as DNA: TGTGCCAGCAGCATACAGGGTTTTGGGACCCAGTACTTC. The full variable domain, with the rest looked up from reference TRBV14 and TRBJ2-5, is EAGVTQFPSHSVIEKGQTVTLRCDPISGHDNLYWYRRVMGKEIKFLLHFVKESKQDESGMPNNRFLAERTGGTYSTLKVQPAELEDSGVYFCASSIQGFGTQYFGPGTRLLVL.

The table lists this clone with many counts. The rearrangement uses TRBV11-2 and TRBJ2-1, with 8 bases aligning to TRBD1. The germline CDR1 and CDR2 sequences are SGHAT and FQNNGV. Unmatched junction bases numbered 5, after V lost 5 bases and J lost 8 bases. The CDR3 spans 13 residues. The CDR3 sequence: CASSQGANHEQFF. CDR3 DNA: TGTGCCAGCAGCCAGGGGGCCAATCATGAGCAGTTCTTC.

The chain combines TRBV29-1 with TRBJ2-7, with D perhaps TRBD2 (5 bases). CDR1 and CDR2 (germline): SQVTM, ANQGSEA. Trimming cost V 6 bases and J 2 bases, with 14 bases left between them. The CDR3 contains 13 residues. The CDR3: CSVLGDSPYEQYF. DNA for the CDR3: TGCAGCGTCCTGGGAGATAGCCCCTACGAGCAGTACTTC.

This clone was detected many times. The chain recombines TRBV9 with TRBJ1-4, with TRBD1 matching over 9 bases. After removal of 4 bases from V and 7 bases from J, the junction contained 8 bases not matched to a gene. Germline CDR1 SGDLS, CDR2 YYNGEE. The CDR3 extends over 15 amino acids. The CDR3 loop reads CASSPMTGGFEKLFF. CDR3 DNA: TGTGCCAGCAGCCCCATGACAGGGGGTTTTGAAAAACTGTTTTTT.

The chain combines TRBV30 with TRBJ1-2, with TRBD1 identical over 8 bases. V shed 2 bases, J shed 4 bases, and the junction held 9 bases outside the gene matches. CDR1 GTSNPN and CDR2 SVGIG come from the germline V gene (reference sequence). CDR3 length: 15 amino acids. The CDR3 sequence is CAWSHRTGQLYGYTF. CDR3 nucleotide sequence: TGTGCCTGGAGTCACCGGACAGGGCAACTCTATGGCTACACCTTC.

V and J are TRBV18 and TRBJ2-6; 7 nucleotides align to TRBD1. The CDR3 contains 16 residues. V lost 5 bases, J lost 0 bases, and 4 bases stayed unmatched. Germline CDR1 and CDR2: KGHSH and LQKENI. CDR3 amino acids: CASSYSGGSGANVLTF. The DNA for the CDR3 is TGTGCCAGCTCATATTCAGGGGGCTCTGGGGCCAACGTCCTGACTTTC.

This chain joins TRBV2 and TRBJ1-1, with D uncertain. Trimming took 3 bases from V and 1 from J, leaving 9 bases between them. The CDR3 sequence is 14 residues long. Germline-derived CDR1 and CDR2 are SNHLY and FYNNEI. CDR3 protein: CASSDRSQNTEAFF. The CDR3 DNA is TGTGCCAGCAGTGATCGGTCCCAGAACACTGAAGCTTTCTTT. Full variable domain (rest looked up from reference TRBV2 and TRBJ1-1): EPEVTQTPSHQVTQMGQEVILRCVPISNHLYFYWYRQILGQKVEFLVSFYNNEISEKSEIFDDQFSVERPDGSNFTLKIRSTKLEDSAMYFCASSDRSQNTEAFFGQGTRLTVV.